This is a list of T cell receptor beta chains from one sample in a study of cytomegalovirus exposure and HLA in healthy donors. Generated by immunoSEQ multiplex PCR, the TCRdb table keeps only in-frame clones and is missing some. The data show about 100,000 clones, roughly 82% seen once. Sequenced sample: PBMCs. The receptor set was obtained from a male donor in good health and CMV-seronegative. Each CDR3 is given with its conserved first and last residue. The D gene is left open where the match is weak. A clone size is listed for some rows: how often the clone was seen (once, few, many), or a class if it is expanded.

J gene	clone size	V gene	D gene	CDR3 protein	CDR3 DNA
TRBJ2-3	NA	TRBV6-5	NA	CASSYSGLSGDTQYF	TGTGCCAGCAGTTACTCGGGGCTATCCGGCGATACGCAGTATTTT
TRBJ2-3	once	TRBV6-1	TRBD2	CASRTSGGDTQYF	TGTGCCAGTAGGACTAGCGGGGGGGATACGCAGTATTTT
TRBJ2-7	once	TRBV27	TRBD2	CASSSQREGPEQYF	TGTGCCAGCAGTTCCCAGCGGGAGGGCCCCGAGCAGTACTTC
TRBJ2-1	NA	TRBV5-1	TRBD2	CASSLASGRRNEQFF	TGCGCCAGCAGCTTGGCTAGCGGGAGAAGGAATGAGCAGTTCTTC
TRBJ2-2	NA	TRBV6-1	NA	CATLPQGKGGELFF	TGTGCCACCCTCCCACAGGGAAAGGGCGGGGAGCTGTTTTTT
TRBJ2-2	NA	TRBV15	NA	CATSRNGGNTGELFF	TGTGCCACCAGCAGAAACGGGGGAAACACCGGGGAGCTGTTTTTT
TRBJ2-5	NA	TRBV11-1	TRBD2	CASSLGGTSGSVQETQYF	TGTGCCAGCAGCTTAGGGGGGACTAGCGGGAGCGTTCAAGAGACCCAGTACTTC
TRBJ2-1	NA	TRBV5-6	NA	CASSFVVNEQFF	TGTGCCAGCAGCTTCGTAGTCAATGAGCAGTTCTTC
TRBJ2-3	NA	TRBV9	TRBD2	CASSVAASGSYTDTQYF	TGTGCCAGCAGCGTAGCGGCTAGCGGGTCCTACACAGATACGCAGTATTTT
TRBJ2-7	NA	TRBV27	NA	CASSLARSYEQYF	TGTGCCAGCAGTTTGGCACGCTCCTACGAGCAGTACTTC
TRBJ2-2	NA	TRBV5-5	NA	CASSYTAVGELFF	TGTGCCAGCAGCTATACCGCGGTCGGGGAGCTGTTTTTT
TRBJ2-2	NA	TRBV4-2	NA	CASSQEGQALTGELFF	TGTGCCAGCAGCCAAGAGGGGCAAGCGCTAACCGGGGAGCTGTTTTTT
TRBJ2-2	NA	TRBV5-1	TRBD1	CASSSTGGRNTGELFF	TGCGCCAGCAGCTCGACAGGGGGCCGGAACACCGGGGAGCTGTTTTTT
TRBJ2-5	NA	TRBV18	TRBD1	CASSRPWTGQETQYF	TGTGCCAGCTCACGCCCTTGGACAGGGCAAGAGACCCAGTACTTC
TRBJ2-7	NA	TRBV6-4	NA	CASSDSTGAYEQYF	TGTGCCAGCAGTGACTCTACGGGGGCCTACGAGCAGTACTTC
TRBJ2-7	NA	TRBV6-6	TRBD2	CASRGLAGADEQYF	TGTGCCAGCAGGGGACTAGCGGGAGCCGACGAGCAGTACTTC
TRBJ1-1	NA	TRBV6-5	NA	CASSYGGVPTEAFF	TGTGCCAGCAGTTACGGGGGGGTTCCGACTGAAGCTTTCTTT
TRBJ2-7	NA	TRBV27	NA	CASRLYREYEQYF	TGTGCCAGCAGATTATACAGGGAGTACGAGCAGTACTTC
TRBJ2-7	few	TRBV29-1	TRBD1	CSVETGTGLYEQYF	TGCAGCGTTGAAACCGGGACAGGGCTCTACGAGCAGTACTTC
TRBJ1-4	NA	TRBV5-1	TRBD1	CASSLVPGQVRGEKLFF	TGCGCCAGCAGCTTGGTCCCGGGACAGGTTCGGGGTGAAAAACTGTTTTTT
TRBJ2-3	NA	TRBV6-4	TRBD2	CASSDSTSGSADTQYF	TGTGCCAGCAGTGACTCGACTAGCGGGAGTGCAGATACGCAGTATTTT
TRBJ1-1	NA	TRBV4-1	TRBD1	CASSQGQGNTEAFF	TGCGCCAGCAGCCAGGGACAGGGGAACACTGAAGCTTTCTTT
TRBJ2-7	few	TRBV19	NA	CASSRGRDFGEQYF	TGTGCCAGTAGTAGGGGACGGGACTTTGGGGAGCAGTACTTC
TRBJ2-1	NA	TRBV30	TRBD1	CAWAGQGGNEQFF	TGTGCCTGGGCCGGACAGGGAGGCAATGAGCAGTTCTTC